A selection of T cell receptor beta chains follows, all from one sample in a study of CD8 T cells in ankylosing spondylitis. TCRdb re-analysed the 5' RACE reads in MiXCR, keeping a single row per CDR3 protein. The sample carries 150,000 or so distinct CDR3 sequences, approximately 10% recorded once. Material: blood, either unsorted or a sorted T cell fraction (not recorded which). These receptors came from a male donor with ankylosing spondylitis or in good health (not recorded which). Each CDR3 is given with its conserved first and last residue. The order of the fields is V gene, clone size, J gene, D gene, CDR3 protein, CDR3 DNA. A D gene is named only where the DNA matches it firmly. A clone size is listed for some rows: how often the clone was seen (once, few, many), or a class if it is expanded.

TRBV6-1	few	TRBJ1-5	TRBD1	CASSEAHTGGVSNQPQHF	TGTGCCAGCAGTGAAGCCCACACAGGGGGCGTCAGCAATCAGCCCCAGCATTTT
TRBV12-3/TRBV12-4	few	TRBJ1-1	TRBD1	CASSAGGRNTEAFF	TGTGCCAGCAGCGCAGGGGGCCGGAACACTGAAGCTTTCTTT
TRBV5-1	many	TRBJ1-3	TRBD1	CASSPGGGEYTIYF	TGCGCCAGCAGCCCCGGAGGGGGCGAATACACCATATATTTT
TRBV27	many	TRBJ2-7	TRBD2	CASSLPGTNTEQYF	TGTGCCAGCAGTCTCCCCGGGACTAACACCGAGCAGTACTTC
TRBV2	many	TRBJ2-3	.	CASSVPEVISDGTQYF	TGTGCCAGCAGTGTCCCCGAGGTGATTTCGGATGGTACGCAGTATTTT
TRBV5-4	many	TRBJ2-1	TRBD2	CASSSGLVGNNEQFF	TGTGCCAGCAGCTCGGGACTAGTAGGAAACAATGAGCAGTTCTTC
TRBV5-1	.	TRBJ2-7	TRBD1	CASSRGGTGTYEQYF	TGCGCCAGCAGCAGAGGCGGGACAGGTACCTACGAGCAGTACTTC
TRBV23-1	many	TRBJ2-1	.	CASPRDEQFF	TGCGCCAGCCCCCGGGATGAGCAGTTCTTC
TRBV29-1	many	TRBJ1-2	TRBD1	CSIRQGARGYTF	TGCAGCATCCGACAGGGGGCGAGAGGCTACACCTTC
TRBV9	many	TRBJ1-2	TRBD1	CASSPHSQGDYGYTF	TGTGCCAGCAGCCCCCACTCCCAGGGGGACTATGGCTACACCTTC
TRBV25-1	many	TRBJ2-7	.	CASSGRGSYEQYF	TGTGCCAGCAGTGGGCGTGGGAGCTACGAGCAGTACTTC
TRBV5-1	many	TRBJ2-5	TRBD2	CASSLESAGQETQYF	TGCGCCAGCAGCTTGGAATCAGCGGGACAAGAGACCCAGTACTTC
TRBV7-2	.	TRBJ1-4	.	CASSLAPVGGEKLFF	TGTGCCAGCAGCTTAGCCCCAGTGGGCGGTGAAAAACTGTTTTTT
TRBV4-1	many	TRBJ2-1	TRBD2	CASSQDRSGRRFF	TGCGCCAGCAGCCAAGATCGGAGCGGGAGAAGGTTCTTC
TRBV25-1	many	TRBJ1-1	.	CASRRGGGTEAFF	TGTGCCAGCCGTAGGGGGGGGGGCACTGAAGCTTTCTTT
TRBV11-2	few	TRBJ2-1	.	CASSLDRLWARVEQFF	TGTGCCAGCAGCTTAGATCGTCTTTGGGCGCGGGTGGAGCAGTTCTTC
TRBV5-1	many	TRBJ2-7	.	CASSLGVDTGQQYF	TGCGCCAGCAGCTTGGGGGTGGACACGGGCCAGCAGTACTTC
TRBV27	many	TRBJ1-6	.	CASSTGGSYNSPLHF	TGTGCCAGCAGTACAGGAGGCTCCTATAATTCACCCCTCCACTTT
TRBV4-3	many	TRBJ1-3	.	CASSYLGDSGNTIYF	TGCGCCAGCAGCTATTTAGGGGACTCTGGAAACACCATATATTTT
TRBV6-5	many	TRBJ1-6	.	CASSLGTTYNSPLHF	TGTGCCAGCAGTTTGGGGACAACCTATAATTCACCCCTCCACTTT
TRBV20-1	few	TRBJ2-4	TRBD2	CSASWLAGVLAKNIQYF	TGCAGTGCTAGTTGGCTAGCGGGGGTCTTAGCCAAAAACATTCAGTACTTC
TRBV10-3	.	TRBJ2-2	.	CAISGNTGELFF	TGTGCCATCAGTGGCAACACCGGGGAGCTGTTTTTT
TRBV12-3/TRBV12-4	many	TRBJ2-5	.	CASSPRERETQYF	TGTGCCAGCAGCCCCCGGGAGCGGGAGACCCAGTACTTC
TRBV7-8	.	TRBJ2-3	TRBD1	CASSGRGPADTQYF	TGTGCCAGCAGCGGCAGGGGGCCCGCAGATACGCAGTATTTT
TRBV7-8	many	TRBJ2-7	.	CASSSIDEQYF	TGTGCCAGCAGCTCCATCGACGAGCAGTACTTC
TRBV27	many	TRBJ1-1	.	CASRDRFEAFF	TGTGCCAGCAGAGATAGATTTGAAGCTTTCTTT